This is a list of T cell receptor beta chains from one sample in a study of T cell repertoires in cytomegalovirus infection. Their antigen targets remain unknown. TCRdb passed the reads through MiXCR, listing each CDR3 protein once. The table includes approximately 74,000 distinct CDR3 sequences, approximately 42% detected once. Sequenced here: CD8+ T cells from cultured PBMCs, sampled from culture after CMV antigen stimulation. The receptors stem from a human donor in good health (CMV status not recorded). Some clones in this sample may be carry-over from other donors' samples. Both conserved end residues are part of each CDR3. Fields, in order: J gene, clone size, V gene, D gene, CDR3 protein, CDR3 DNA. The D gene is left open where the match is weak. Size is omitted from some rows. Given values are once, few, many or a class for expanded clones.

J: TRBJ2-5; size: .; V: TRBV7-2; D: .; CDR3: CASSRRQTSGETQYF; DNA: TGTGCCAGCAGCCGAAGACAAACTAGTGGGGAGACCCAGTACTTC
J: TRBJ2-7; size: .; V: TRBV19; D: .; CDR3: CASSIAELYEQYF; DNA: TGTGCCAGTAGTATAGCGGAGCTCTACGAGCAGTACTTC
J: TRBJ2-1; size: .; V: TRBV7-9; D: TRBD2; CDR3: CASSPSTSGAYNEQFF; DNA: TGTGCCAGCAGCCCCTCGACTAGCGGGGCCTACAATGAGCAGTTCTTC
J: TRBJ2-7; size: .; V: TRBV12-3/TRBV12-4; D: .; CDR3: CASSLSGVIYEQYF; DNA: TGTGCCAGCAGTTTATCGGGGGTTATCTACGAGCAGTACTTC
J: TRBJ2-3; size: .; V: TRBV6-5; D: .; CDR3: CASPSGGVGTDTQYF; DNA: TGTGCCAGCCCCTCCGGGGGCGTGGGCACAGATACGCAGTATTTT
J: TRBJ2-5; size: many; V: TRBV7-9; D: TRBD2; CDR3: CASSLVGLAGQETQYF; DNA: TGTGCCAGCAGCTTAGTTGGACTAGCGGGGCAAGAGACCCAGTACTTC
J: TRBJ2-3; size: .; V: TRBV7-4; D: TRBD2; CDR3: CASSFSATSGDVTDTQYF; DNA: TGTGCCAGCAGCTTCAGCGCGACTAGCGGGGATGTCACAGATACGCAGTATTTT
J: TRBJ1-1; size: few; V: TRBV4-1; D: .; CDR3: CASSQARAGVRNTEAFF; DNA: TGCGCCAGCAGCCAAGCGCGTGCGGGGGTGAGGAACACTGAAGCTTTCTTT
J: TRBJ2-3; size: .; V: TRBV4-1; D: .; CDR3: CASSQETRSTDTQYF; DNA: TGCGCCAGCAGCCAAGAGACTAGATCCACAGATACGCAGTATTTT
J: TRBJ2-7; size: .; V: TRBV19; D: TRBD1; CDR3: CASSEDRGGEQYF; DNA: TGTGCCAGTAGTGAGGACAGGGGGGGCGAGCAGTACTTC
J: TRBJ2-3; size: .; V: TRBV20-1; D: .; CDR3: CSAPRAGEADTQYF; DNA: TGCAGTGCGCCAAGGGCAGGCGAGGCAGATACGCAGTATTTT
J: TRBJ1-1; size: .; V: TRBV12-3/TRBV12-4; D: .; CDR3: CASSLTPGTEAFF; DNA: TGTGCCAGCAGTTTGACTCCAGGGACTGAAGCTTTCTTT
J: TRBJ2-2; size: few; V: TRBV19; D: .; CDR3: CASNSNTGELFF; DNA: TGTGCCAGCAATTCAAACACCGGGGAGCTGTTTTTT
J: TRBJ2-1; size: few; V: TRBV7-3; D: TRBD2; CDR3: CASSLGTSAYNEQFF; DNA: TGTGCCAGCAGCTTAGGGACTAGTGCCTACAATGAGCAGTTCTTC
J: TRBJ1-1; size: few; V: TRBV12-3/TRBV12-4; D: .; CDR3: CASTEGLDAFF; DNA: TGTGCCAGCACCGAGGGGTTGGACGCTTTCTTT
J: TRBJ2-3; size: once; V: TRBV7-4; D: .; CDR3: CASSLARGGTDTQYF; DNA: TGTGCCAGCAGCTTAGCGCGCGGCGGCACAGATACGCAGTATTTT
J: TRBJ2-7; size: few; V: TRBV5-6; D: .; CDR3: CASSLVYHEQYF; DNA: TGTGCCAGCAGCTTGGTCTACCACGAGCAGTACTTC
J: TRBJ1-1; size: .; V: TRBV27; D: TRBD1; CDR3: CASSSGTAMNTEAFF; DNA: TGTGCCAGCAGTTCCGGGACAGCTATGAACACTGAAGCTTTCTTT
J: TRBJ1-4; size: few; V: TRBV12-3/TRBV12-4; D: .; CDR3: CASSPSPGVADNEKLFF; DNA: TGTGCCAGCAGTCCTAGCCCCGGGGTCGCCGATAATGAAAAACTGTTTTTT
J: TRBJ2-3; size: few; V: TRBV7-8; D: TRBD2; CDR3: CASSFKIAGGTTDTQYF; DNA: TGTGCCAGCAGCTTTAAGATAGCGGGGGGGACAACAGATACGCAGTATTTT
J: TRBJ2-7; size: .; V: TRBV7-6; D: .; CDR3: CASSLFQGRSYEQYF; DNA: TGTGCCAGCAGCTTATTCCAGGGACGATCCTACGAGCAGTACTTC
J: TRBJ2-1; size: few; V: TRBV7-6; D: .; CDR3: CASSSRWDEQFF; DNA: TGTGCCAGCAGCTCCCGGTGGGATGAGCAGTTCTTC
J: TRBJ2-2; size: few; V: TRBV27; D: TRBD1; CDR3: CASSLGTVVPGELFF; DNA: TGTGCCAGCAGCCTTGGGACAGTGGTCCCCGGGGAGCTGTTTTTT
J: TRBJ1-5; size: .; V: TRBV20-1; D: .; CDR3: CSARGSGFLSNQPQHF; DNA: TGCAGTGCGAGGGGCAGCGGTTTCCTTAGCAATCAGCCCCAGCATTTT
J: TRBJ2-7; size: .; V: TRBV28; D: .; CDR3: CASSIEPGHGNDEQYF; DNA: TGTGCCAGCAGCATTGAGCCGGGACACGGGAATGACGAGCAGTACTTC
J: TRBJ2-1; size: .; V: TRBV4-1; D: TRBD2; CDR3: CASSHLAGWGPEQFF; DNA: TGCGCCAGCAGCCACCTAGCGGGGTGGGGGCCGGAGCAGTTCTTC
J: TRBJ1-4; size: .; V: TRBV4-1; D: .; CDR3: CASSQGGTRRAEKLFF; DNA: TGCGCCAGCAGCCAAGGAGGGACCCGGCGAGCTGAAAAACTGTTTTTT
J: TRBJ2-7; size: few; V: TRBV4-2; D: TRBD1; CDR3: CASSQEDGQGAGEQYF; DNA: TGTGCCAGCAGCCAAGAAGATGGACAGGGGGCGGGCGAGCAGTACTTC
J: TRBJ1-2; size: .; V: TRBV6-1; D: .; CDR3: CASSDRGQGYTF; DNA: TGTGCCAGCAGTGACCGAGGACAAGGCTACACCTTC
J: TRBJ2-2; size: .; V: TRBV11-1; D: .; CDR3: CASSPAPLLTDTGELFF; DNA: TGTGCCAGCAGCCCTGCCCCCCTCCTGACAGACACCGGGGAGCTGTTTTTT
J: TRBJ2-2; size: few; V: TRBV28; D: .; CDR3: CASSFVDTGELFF; DNA: TGTGCCAGCAGTTTTGTCGACACCGGGGAGCTGTTTTTT
J: TRBJ2-7; size: .; V: TRBV20-1; D: TRBD2; CDR3: CSASQGLAGDPGYEQYF; DNA: TGCAGTGCTAGCCAGGGACTAGCGGGGGACCCCGGCTACGAGCAGTACTTC
J: TRBJ2-5; size: few; V: TRBV11-1; D: TRBD1; CDR3: CASSLRDRVRETQYF; DNA: TGTGCCAGCAGCTTACGGGACAGGGTGAGAGAGACCCAGTACTTC
J: TRBJ2-5; size: .; V: TRBV4-1; D: TRBD1; CDR3: CASSQERLDRGEQETQYF; DNA: TGCGCCAGCAGCCAAGAACGTCTGGACAGGGGGGAACAAGAGACCCAGTACTTC
J: TRBJ2-3; size: .; V: TRBV7-2; D: TRBD2; CDR3: CASSSPSGGRLPSTDTQYF; DNA: TGTGCCAGCAGCTCGCCGAGCGGGGGGCGCCTACCTAGCACAGATACGCAGTATTTT
J: TRBJ2-3; size: .; V: TRBV27; D: .; CDR3: CASSLLPSTDTQYF; DNA: TGTGCCAGCAGTTTGTTACCTAGCACAGATACGCAGTATTTT
J: TRBJ2-1; size: .; V: TRBV28; D: TRBD1; CDR3: CASSRPGQGRNEQFF; DNA: TGTGCCAGCAGTCGACCCGGACAGGGGCGGAATGAGCAGTTCTTC
J: TRBJ2-6; size: few; V: TRBV7-3; D: TRBD1; CDR3: CASSLTGTELLPGANVLTF; DNA: TGTGCCAGCAGCTTAACCGGGACAGAACTTCTTCCTGGGGCCAACGTCCTGACTTTC
J: TRBJ2-7; size: .; V: TRBV27; D: .; CDR3: CASSLSAAGQQYF; DNA: TGTGCCAGCAGTTTATCGGCGGCAGGTCAGCAGTACTTC
J: TRBJ1-1; size: .; V: TRBV19; D: TRBD1; CDR3: CASIWTGGTEAFF; DNA: TGTGCCAGTATTTGGACAGGAGGCACTGAAGCTTTCTTT
J: TRBJ2-3; size: .; V: TRBV7-2; D: .; CDR3: CASSLNLWGGSSTDTQYF; DNA: TGTGCCAGCAGCTTAAATTTGTGGGGGGGCTCTAGCACAGATACGCAGTATTTT
J: TRBJ2-1; size: .; V: TRBV7-2; D: TRBD2; CDR3: CASSLSSGGAYNEQFF; DNA: TGTGCCAGCAGCTTATCTAGCGGGGGGGCCTACAATGAGCAGTTCTTC
J: TRBJ2-7; size: few; V: TRBV27; D: TRBD1; CDR3: CASSLSGTGYYEQYF; DNA: TGTGCCAGCAGTTTATCCGGGACAGGGTACTACGAGCAGTACTTC
J: TRBJ1-5; size: few; V: TRBV2; D: .; CDR3: CASSDPRDEPNQPQHF; DNA: TGTGCCAGCAGTGACCCCCGGGACGAACCCAATCAGCCCCAGCATTTT
J: TRBJ2-2; size: .; V: TRBV7-9; D: .; CDR3: CASSPLGGQDTGELFF; DNA: TGTGCCAGCAGCCCCCTCGGGGGTCAGGACACCGGGGAGCTGTTTTTT
J: TRBJ1-2; size: .; V: TRBV6-5; D: TRBD1; CDR3: CASSYADRRGYTF; DNA: TGTGCCAGCAGTTACGCGGACAGGCGCGGCTACACCTTC
J: TRBJ2-7; size: .; V: TRBV4-1; D: .; CDR3: CASSQDLLGTRGNEQYF; DNA: TGCGCCAGCAGCCAAGATCTGCTCGGGACAAGAGGAAACGAGCAGTACTTC
J: TRBJ2-2; size: .; V: TRBV5-4; D: TRBD2; CDR3: CASSEPSGGQTGELFF; DNA: TGTGCCAGCAGTGAACCTAGCGGGGGGCAAACCGGGGAGCTGTTTTTT